This record looks at one TCR beta chain sequence and its context. The target antigen is unknown. The data originate from a study of OX40 agonist ivuxolimab in advanced cancers. Study conclusions and caveats: Several nonresponders also turned out to have low normalized T-cell clonal expansion. Clonal expansion by week 6 occurred in CD4+ and CD8+ blood T cells (at 0.1 to 3.0 mg/kg).

Only in-frame clones appear in the TCRdb table, and some are missing; sequencing was by immunoSEQ multiplex PCR. The repertoire holds 90,000 to 100,000 clones, with 90% to 95% as singletons. Germline V gives CDR1 SGHRS, CDR2 YFSETQ. The CDR3 contains 14 residues. V trimming: 3 bases; J trimming: 6 bases; junction bases outside the gene matches: 5. The sample consisted of CD4+ or CD8+ T cells sorted from blood, taken in a trial of the OX40 agonist ivuxolimab. The TCR was taken from an adult with an advanced solid tumor such as melanoma, head and neck, liver or kidney cancer. The J gene is TRBJ1-5, the V gene TRBV5-1; 8 bases fit TRBD1. The DNA for the CDR3 is TGCGCCAGCAGCTCGACAGGGGAAGGTCAGCCCCAGCATTTT. Its protein product is CASSSTGEGQPQHF.